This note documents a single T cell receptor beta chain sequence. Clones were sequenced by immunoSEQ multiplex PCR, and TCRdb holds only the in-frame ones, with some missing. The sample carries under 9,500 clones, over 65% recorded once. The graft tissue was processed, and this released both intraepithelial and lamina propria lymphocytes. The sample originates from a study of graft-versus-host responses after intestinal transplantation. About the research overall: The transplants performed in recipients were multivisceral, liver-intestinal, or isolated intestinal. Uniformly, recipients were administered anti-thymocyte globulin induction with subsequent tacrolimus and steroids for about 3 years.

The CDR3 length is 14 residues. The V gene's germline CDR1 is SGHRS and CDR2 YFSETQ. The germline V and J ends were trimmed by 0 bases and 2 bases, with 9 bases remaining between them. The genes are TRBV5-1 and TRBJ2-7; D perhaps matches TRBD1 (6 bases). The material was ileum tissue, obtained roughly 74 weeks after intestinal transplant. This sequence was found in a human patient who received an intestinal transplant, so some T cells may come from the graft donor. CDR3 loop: CASSLGRGPYEQYF. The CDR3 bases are TGCGCCAGCAGCTTGGGCAGGGGACCCTACGAGCAGTACTTC.